This TCR beta chain was observed in a study of blood T cells in healthy people across ages. Study-wide results and caveats: Total diversity from one million sequenced T cells was likely underestimated.

The V gene's germline CDR1 is SQVTM and CDR2 ANQGSEA. The CDR3 covers 14 residues. A remark on this clonotype: Its antigen is as yet unknown.

The second PCR ran 7 to 11 cycles with a sample-barcoded 5' primer and J-beta primers. TCRdb ran MiXCR on the 5' RACE reads and lists one entry per CDR3 protein. The sample has roughly 800,000 distinct CDR3 sequences, 55% to 75% seen once. The receptor comes from a man under 40 in good health. The sequenced sample was blood. The chain links TRBV29-1 to TRBJ2-1; the D gene could be TRBD1 or TRBD2 (5 bases each). CDR3 residues: CTINTRDGTNEQFF. The CDR3 DNA reads as TGCACCATTAACACCCGGGACGGAACCAATGAGCAGTTCTTC.